A selection of T cell receptor beta chains follows, all from one sample in a study of cytomegalovirus exposure and HLA in healthy donors. Data came from immunoSEQ multiplex PCR; TCRdb stores just in-frame clones and leaves some out. Of roughly 150,000 clones listed, around 66% were seen once; the top ten hold 2.5% to 3.5%. The material sequenced was PBMCs. The receptors here all came from a woman in her twenties or thirties in good health and CMV-seropositive. Each CDR3 is given with its conserved first and last residue. A D gene is named only where the DNA matches it firmly. A clone size is listed for some rows: how often the clone was seen (once, few, many), or a class if it is expanded.

>TRBJ2-5|TRBV29-1|NA|NA
CSGKLAVDGETQYF
TGCAGCGGGAAACTAGCCGTGGACGGGGAGACCCAGTACTTC
>TRBJ1-4|TRBV2|few|TRBD1
CASTLYRTGVEKLFF
TGTGCCAGCACTCTATACAGGACAGGGGTTGAAAAACTGTTTTTT
>TRBJ2-1|TRBV5-1|NA|TRBD1
CASSLDRGNEQFF
TGCGCCAGCAGCTTAGACAGGGGGAATGAGCAGTTCTTC
>TRBJ2-7|TRBV29-1|NA|TRBD1
CSVEGDRGFNEQYF
TGCAGCGTTGAAGGGGACAGGGGGTTTAACGAGCAGTACTTC
>TRBJ1-2|TRBV6-6|NA|TRBD1
CASSPWTGGPYGYTF
TGTGCCAGCAGTCCTTGGACAGGGGGGCCTTATGGCTACACCTTC
>TRBJ1-4|TRBV9|NA|NA
CASSVDGSDEKLFF
TGTGCCAGCAGCGTAGACGGGTCGGATGAAAAACTGTTTTTT
>TRBJ2-7|TRBV6-1|few|TRBD2
CASLEREYYEQYF
TGTGCCAGCTTGGAGCGGGAGTACTACGAGCAGTACTTC
>TRBJ2-1|TRBV5-4|NA|TRBD1
CASSLTGERGEQFF
TGTGCCAGCAGCTTGACAGGGGAAAGGGGTGAGCAGTTCTTC
>TRBJ1-5|TRBV4-1|NA|NA
CASSLTTGMPQHF
TGCGCCAGCAGCCTAACCACAGGTATGCCCCAGCATTTT
>TRBJ2-2|TRBV28|NA|NA
CASSTQGSNTGELFF
TGTGCCAGCAGTACCCAGGGGTCGAACACCGGGGAGCTGTTTTTT
>TRBJ1-5|TRBV5-1|NA|NA
CASSLDGAGGGQPQHF
TGCGCCAGCAGCTTGGACGGGGCGGGAGGTGGGCAGCCCCAGCATTTT
>TRBJ1-2|TRBV30|NA|NA
CAWSVELTDGYTF
TGTGCCTGGAGTGTAGAGCTTACGGATGGCTACACCTTC
>TRBJ1-1|TRBV7-7|few|NA
CASSLVQGTEAFF
TGTGCTAGCAGCTTAGTACAGGGCACTGAAGCTTTCTTT
>TRBJ2-1|TRBV7-9|NA|NA
CASSLVRYNEQFF
TGTGCCAGCAGCTTAGTCCGCTACAATGAGCAGTTCTTC
>TRBJ1-6|TRBV30|NA|NA
CAWSAGGDSPLHF
TGTGCCTGGAGTGCAGGAGGTGATTCACCCCTCCACTTT
>TRBJ1-1|TRBV5-6|NA|NA
CASSLGGGTEAFF
TGTGCCAGCAGCTTGGGGGGTGGGACAGAAGCTTTCTTT
>TRBJ1-5|TRBV18|few|TRBD1
CASSSPDRPYQPQHF
TGTGCCAGCTCATCCCCGGACAGGCCCTATCAGCCCCAGCATTTT
>TRBJ1-3|TRBV19|once|NA
CASTRGAEFSGNTIYF
TGTGCCAGTACCCGGGGGGCCGAATTCTCTGGAAACACCATATATTTT
>TRBJ2-2|TRBV11-2|NA|TRBD2
CASSLDPGGTGELFF
TGTGCCAGCAGCTTAGATCCGGGGGGCACCGGGGAGCTGTTTTTT
>TRBJ1-6|TRBV5-1|NA|TRBD1
CASSRDRANSPLHF
TGCGCCAGCAGTCGGGACAGGGCAAATTCACCCCTCCACTTT
>TRBJ1-2|TRBV18|NA|NA
CASSPLEEYGYTF
TGTGCCAGCTCACCACTCGAGGAGTATGGCTACACCTTC
>TRBJ1-5|TRBV30|NA|NA
CAWSLIGPGSDQPQHF
TGTGCCTGGAGTTTAATCGGGCCAGGTAGCGATCAGCCCCAGCATTTT
>TRBJ2-3|TRBV7-9|NA|NA
CASSLPGLSTDTQYF
TGTGCCAGCAGCTTACCTGGACTCAGCACAGATACGCAGTATTTT
>TRBJ2-7|TRBV29-1|NA|NA
CSVDGYLSNEQYF
TGCAGCGTTGACGGTTACTTGTCCAACGAGCAGTACTTC
>TRBJ1-6|TRBV5-1|NA|NA
CASSLAVSSYNSPLHF
TGCGCCAGCAGCTTGGCCGTCAGCTCCTATAATTCACCCCTCCACTTT
>TRBJ2-2|TRBV5-6|once|TRBD2
CASQTSGGSGELFF
TGTGCCAGTCAGACTAGCGGGGGATCCGGGGAGCTGTTTTTT
>TRBJ2-7|TRBV7-2|NA|TRBD1
CATESGQDYEQYF
TGTGCCACCGAATCGGGACAGGACTACGAGCAGTACTTC
>TRBJ2-7|TRBV2|few|NA
CASSFDRYEQYF
TGTGCCAGCAGTTTTGACAGGTACGAGCAGTACTTC
>TRBJ2-7|TRBV6-1|NA|NA
CASSDRTHYEQYF
TGTGCCAGCAGTGACAGAACCCACTACGAGCAGTACTTC